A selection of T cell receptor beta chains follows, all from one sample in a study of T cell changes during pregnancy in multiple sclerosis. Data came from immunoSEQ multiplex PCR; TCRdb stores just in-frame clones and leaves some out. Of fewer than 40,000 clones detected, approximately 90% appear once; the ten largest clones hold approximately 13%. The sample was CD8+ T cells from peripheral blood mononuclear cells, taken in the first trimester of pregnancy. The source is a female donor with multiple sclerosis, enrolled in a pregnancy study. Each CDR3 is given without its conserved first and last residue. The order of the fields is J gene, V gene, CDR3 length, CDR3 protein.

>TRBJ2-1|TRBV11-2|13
ASSPSGQGNDEQF
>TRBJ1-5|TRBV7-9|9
ASSSGEPQH
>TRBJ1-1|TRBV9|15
ASSKNRGGGANTEAF
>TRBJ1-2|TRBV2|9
ASSSFRGYT
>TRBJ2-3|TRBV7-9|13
ASSLAPGVEDTQY
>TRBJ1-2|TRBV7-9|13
ASRYLPRRDSGYT
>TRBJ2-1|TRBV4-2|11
ASSPGTIDEQF
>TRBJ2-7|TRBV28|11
ASSFQGANEQY
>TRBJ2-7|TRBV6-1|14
ASSESTGTGSSEQY
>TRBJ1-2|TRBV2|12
ASRGQGAIYGYT
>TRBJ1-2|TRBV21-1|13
ASSKVGSKENGYT
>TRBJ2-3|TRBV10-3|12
AISDRVRTDTQY
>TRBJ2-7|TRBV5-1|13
ASTVWAGGSYEQY
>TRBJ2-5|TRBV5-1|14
ASSSYRTSGILTQY
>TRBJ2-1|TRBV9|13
ASSVVVSGRHEQF
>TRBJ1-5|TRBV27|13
ASSLLGRGGQPQH
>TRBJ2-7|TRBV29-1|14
SVEGQGTSGRYEQY
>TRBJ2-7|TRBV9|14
ASSVEVAASSYEQY
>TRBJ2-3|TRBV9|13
ASSAVDRGADTQY
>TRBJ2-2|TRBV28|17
ASSTPGLAAQFETGELF
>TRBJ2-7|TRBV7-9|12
ASSSSTSFYEQY
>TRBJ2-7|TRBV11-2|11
ASSHYGDYEQY
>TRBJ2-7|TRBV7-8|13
ASSTRLGGVYEQY
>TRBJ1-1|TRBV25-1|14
ASSEYSDRADTEAF
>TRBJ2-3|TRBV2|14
ASSATGLAVTDTQY
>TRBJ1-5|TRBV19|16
ATMRPTAGLAEDQPQH
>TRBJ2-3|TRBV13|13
ASSTPGQASDTQY
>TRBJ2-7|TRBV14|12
ASSQWGGMKEQY
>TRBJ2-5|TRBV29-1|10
SVGLNPGEQY
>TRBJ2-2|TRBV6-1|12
ASRDGLLSGELF
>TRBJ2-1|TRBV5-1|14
ASSLELGGNPNEQF
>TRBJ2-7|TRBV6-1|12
ASTYGQGAYEQY
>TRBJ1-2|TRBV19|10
ASSSGSFGYT
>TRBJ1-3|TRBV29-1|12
SVERTGSGNTIY
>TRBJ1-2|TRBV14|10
ASSEAGYGYT
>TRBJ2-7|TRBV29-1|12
SVELAGPPYEQY
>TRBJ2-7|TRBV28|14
ASTDQGPLFSYEQY
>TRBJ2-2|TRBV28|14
ASSPAVAGGSGELF
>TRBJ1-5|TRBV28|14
ASSLGPLIRNQPQH
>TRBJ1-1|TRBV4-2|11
ASSQETGTEAF
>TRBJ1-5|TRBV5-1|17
ASSLAPVKGYRPNQPQH
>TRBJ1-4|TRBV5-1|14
ASSQRSRDVNEKLF
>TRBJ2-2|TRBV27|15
ASSHLLAGGPGGELF
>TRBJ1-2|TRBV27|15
ASSLSSGQGANYGYT
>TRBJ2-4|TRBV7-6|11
ASSSTEGDIQY
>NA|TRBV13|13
ASSSGGGSFYEQY
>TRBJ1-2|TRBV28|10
ASSYGGVGYT
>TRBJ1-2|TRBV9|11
ASSVGQAYGYT
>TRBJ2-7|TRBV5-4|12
ASSPAAGNAEQY
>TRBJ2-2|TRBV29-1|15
SVEESGDRVVAGELF
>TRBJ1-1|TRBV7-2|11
ASSWRGRAEAF
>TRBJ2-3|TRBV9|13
ASSPGTSPLDTQY
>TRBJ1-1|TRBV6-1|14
ASSEAKTAGWTEAF
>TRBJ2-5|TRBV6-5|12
ASTPRGGGETQY
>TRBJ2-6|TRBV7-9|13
ASSPPGAGANVLT
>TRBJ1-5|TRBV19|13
ASSILDISNQPQH
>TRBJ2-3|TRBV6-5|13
ASSLTSDSTDTQY